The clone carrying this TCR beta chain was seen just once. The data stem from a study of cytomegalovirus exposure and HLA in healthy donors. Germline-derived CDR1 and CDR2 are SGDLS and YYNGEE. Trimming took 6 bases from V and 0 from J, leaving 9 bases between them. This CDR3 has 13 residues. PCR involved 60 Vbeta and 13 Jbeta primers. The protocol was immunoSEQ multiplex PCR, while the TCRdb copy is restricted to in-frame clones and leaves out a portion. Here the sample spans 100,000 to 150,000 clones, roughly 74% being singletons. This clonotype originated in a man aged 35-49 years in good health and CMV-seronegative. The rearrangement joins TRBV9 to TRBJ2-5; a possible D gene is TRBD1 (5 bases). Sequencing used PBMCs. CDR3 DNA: TGTGCCAGCACGGCAGGGAACCAAGAGACCCAGTACTTC. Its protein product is CASTAGNQETQYF. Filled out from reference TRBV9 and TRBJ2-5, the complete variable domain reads DSGVTQTPKHLITATGQRVTLRCSPRSGDLSVYWYQQSLDQGLQFLIQYYNGEERAKGNILERFSAQQFPDLHSELNLSSLELGDSALYFCASTAGNQETQYFGPGTRLLVL.